Presented here are 2 T cell receptor beta chains from one specimen sequenced in a study of T cell responses to AZD1222 COVID-19 vaccine (dated by TCRdb to about 2021). The protocol used for the library was the immunoSEQ multiplex PCR assay. This immuneACCESS table, as held by TCRdb, lists in-frame sequences with V and J called but not all clones. Of the missing ones, under half trace to an unresolved V gene in checked studies; the others have no known cause. In this sample the table shows 130,000 or so clones, approximately 86% of which occur a single time. The ten top clones hold over 2.5% of the sample. The time point tag for this specimen amounts to: about 28 days (+/-7) after the second vaccine dose. Sequenced material: peripheral blood, taken 28 days after the second AZD1222 dose. These receptors originate from an adult who received the AZD1222 COVID-19 vaccine.

The chain uses TRBV15 and TRBJ1-2; D perhaps matches TRBD1 (5 bases). The V end was cut by 0 bases, the J end by 8 bases, with 10 bases between. In germline, CDR1 is LNHNV, CDR2 YYDKDF (reference sequence). This CDR3 is 13 amino acids long. CDR3 in DNA: TGTGCCACCAGCAGAGATCTCAGGGAGGGCTACACCTTC. Residues: CATSRDLREGYTF. Based on the CDR3 plus reference TRBV15 and TRBJ1-2, the full variable domain is DAMVIQNPRYQVTQFGKPVTLSCSQTLNHNVMYWYQQKSSQAPKLLFHYYDKDFNNEADTPDNFQSRRPNTSFCFLDIRSPGLGDTAMYLCATSRDLREGYTFGSGTRLTVV.

The chain is built from TRBV7-9 and TRBJ2-3; a possible D gene is TRBD1 (7 bases). CDR3 size: 16 residues. Germline lookup yields CDR1 SEHNR and CDR2 FQNEAQ (reference sequence). Trimming shortened V by 3 bases and J by 2 bases, and 15 bases separated the two germline ends. CDR3: CASSFGRRGDTDTQYF. The CDR3 DNA reads as TGTGCCAGCAGCTTCGGGCGCAGGGGGGACACAGATACGCAGTATTTT.